What follows describes a single TCR beta chain. These data belong to a study of blood T cell repertoires in COVID-19. Overall study: Collection of acute and convalescent COVID-19 samples took place in the United States, Italy and Spain. Sample material is recorded as cDNA or gDNA derived from T cells, B-cell-depleted T cells, or PBMCs.

Trimming stripped 3 bases from V and 0 bases from J, with 15 bases between. Germline CDR1 reads MNHEY; CDR2 reads SMNVEV (reference sequence). There are 16 residues in the CDR3. Original processing methods: Researchers report that nucleated cell counts were estimated from reference gene primer amplification. Repertoires were generated with immunoSEQ multiplex PCR, while TCRdb's copy carries only in-frame clones and drops some. V and J calls and clone size are given by that table; D and trimming were obtained from the DNA. This table holds around 70,000 clones, 86% found once. The rearrangement uses TRBV27 and TRBJ2-7, with TRBD1 as a possible D gene (7 bases). The TCR originated in a man younger than 40 with acute or convalescent COVID-19. Sequenced material: peripheral blood. Written as DNA, the CDR3 is TGTGCCAGCAGTTTTGGGGGGACAGTAGGCTCCTACGAGCAGTACTTC. Translating it yields CASSFGGTVGSYEQYF.